The present TCR beta chain was sequenced within a study of blood T cell repertoires in COVID-19. Study overall: Whether acute or convalescent, the COVID-19 samples came from the United States, Italy and Spain. Sources were T cells, B-cell-depleted T cells, or PBMCs; the material itself was cDNA or gDNA.

In the study's own analysis: The authors estimated nucleated cell counts from reference gene primer amplification. Sequenced by immunoSEQ multiplex PCR; TCRdb stores in-frame clones only, minus some. D and trimming were read from the DNA, whereas the V and J calls and clone size are those reported in that table. The sample yields approximately 480,000 clones, 80% to 90% seen once. The V gene's germline CDR1 is SGHDT and CDR2 YYEEEE. The CDR3 has 14 residues. Unmatched junction bases numbered 8, after V lost 2 bases and J lost 7 bases. Sequencing input: peripheral blood. The V call is TRBV5-6, the J call TRBJ2-7; TRBD1 matches 8 bases. The receptor's source is a young man with COVID-19, enrolled during active disease. CDR3 nucleotide sequence: TGTGCCAGCAGCTTCGGTCAGGGGGCTGGGGAGCAGTACTTC. Its protein is CASSFGQGAGEQYF.